The present TCR beta chain was sequenced within a study of blood T cell repertoires in COVID-19. Study-wide context: COVID-19 samples from acute and convalescent phases originated in the United States, Italy and Spain. The cDNA or gDNA used as material had been derived from T cells, B-cell-depleted T cells, or PBMCs.

This clone was observed a single time. The ends were cut back, 0 bases at V and 2 bases at J, with 16 bases in the middle. Germline V gene lookup returns CDR1 MGHDK and CDR2 SYGVNS. The CDR3 length is 17 residues. Authors' methods: Estimation of nucleated cell counts relied on the amplification of reference gene primers. Clones were sequenced by immunoSEQ multiplex PCR, and TCRdb holds only the in-frame ones, with some missing. V and J calls and clone size follow that table, whereas D and trimming were derived from the DNA. Here the sample spans under 300,000 clones, 85% to 90% being singletons. During active infection, Seattle patients enrolled and were then monitored through disease.

The receptor's source is a woman aged 60-75 years with COVID-19, enrolled during active disease. The chain joins TRBV25-1 to TRBJ1-1; D is uncertain. The material sequenced was peripheral blood. CDR3 in DNA: TGTGCCAGCAGTGAATATGTAAGTGTGACGGGAAACACTGAAGCTTTCTTT. It yields the protein CASSEYVSVTGNTEAFF.